These 22 T cell receptor beta chains came from one sample sequenced in a study of cytomegalovirus exposure and HLA in healthy donors. PCR involved 60 Vbeta and 13 Jbeta primers. The repertoire was sequenced with immunoSEQ multiplex PCR; TCRdb's copy has only in-frame clones and lacks some. Of about 61,000 clones listed, around 72% were seen once; the top ten hold roughly 51%. Source material: PBMCs. The receptors stem from a man between 50 and 59 years old in good health and CMV-seropositive.

This clone was seen more than once but under ten times. A junction end diverges from the germline sequence, so it may reflect a read error. This rearrangement joins TRBV4-1 to TRBJ2-7; TRBD2 is a possible D gene (5 bases). This CDR3 region has 16 residues. Germline lookup yields CDR1 MGHRA and CDR2 YSYEKL. For the CDR3, the DNA is TGCGCCAGCAGCCAAGAAGGAGGAAAAGGCTACTACCAGCAGTACTTC. This gives the protein CASSQEGGKGYYQQYF.

This clone was detected only a few times. The chain combines TRBV30 with TRBJ2-1; D is possibly TRBD2 (5 bases). This CDR3 comprises 14 residues. V was pared by 4 bases and J by 2 bases, with 12 bases between. Germline assignment: CDR1 GTSNPN and CDR2 SVGIG (reference sequence). CDR3 bases: TGTGCCTGGATGAAGAGCGGTGCCTACAATGAGCAGTTCTTC. Translation: CAWMKSGAYNEQFF. The complete variable domain, with remaining parts taken from reference TRBV30 and TRBJ2-1, reads SQTIHQWPATLVQPVGSPLSLECTVEGTSNPNLYWYRQAAGRGLQLLFYSVGIGQISSEVPQNLSASRPQDRQFILSSKKLLLSDSGFYLCAWMKSGAYNEQFFGPGTRLTVL.

The chain joins TRBV11-2 to TRBJ2-3, with 10 bases identical to TRBD2. V shed 5 bases and J 2 bases; nucleotides not matched to a gene: 7. The germline V gene encodes CDR1 SGHAT and CDR2 FQNNGV. The CDR3 covers 16 residues. CDR3: CASSNHLAGDTDTQYF. The CDR3 DNA sequence: TGTGCCAGCAGCAACCATCTAGCGGGAGACACAGATACGCAGTATTTT. Looking up the rest from reference TRBV11-2 and TRBJ2-3 gives the full variable domain: EAGVAQSPRYKIIEKRQSVAFWCNPISGHATLYWYQQILGQGPKLLIQFQNNGVVDDSQLPKDRFSAERLKGVDSTLKIQPAKLEDSAVYLCASSNHLAGDTDTQYFGPGTRLTVL.

The J gene is TRBJ1-1, the V gene TRBV29-1, with TRBD1 identical over 8 bases. The CDR3 sequence is 14 residues long. After removal of 4 bases from V and 0 bases from J, the junction contained 4 bases not matched to a gene. CDR1 is SQVTM and CDR2 is ANQGSEA in the germline V gene. DNA of the CDR3: TGCAGCGTTGTGGACAGGGCCGTGAACACTGAAGCTTTCTTT. It yields the protein CSVVDRAVNTEAFF.

This chain connects TRBV7-2 to TRBJ2-1; TRBD1 matches 11 bases. Germline V lookup: CDR1 SGHTA, CDR2 FQGNSA. Germline trimming cut 6 bases from V and 1 base from J; bases unmatched to any gene: 11. This CDR3 comprises 18 residues. CDR3 sequence: CASSFKRDRGVSYNEQFF. CDR3 nucleotide sequence: TGTGCCAGCAGTTTCAAACGGGACAGGGGGGTATCCTACAATGAGCAGTTCTTC.

The rearrangement joins TRBV18 to TRBJ2-7; tentatively, D is TRBD1 (5 bases). Germline lookup yields CDR1 KGHSH and CDR2 LQKENI. V shed 3 bases and J shed 3 bases, with 15 bases lying between them. The length of the CDR3 is 15 residues. CDR3: CASSPPKPTGYEQYF. In nucleotides, the CDR3 is TGTGCCAGCTCACCCCCCAAACCAACAGGCTACGAGCAGTACTTC.

V usage is TRBV2 and J usage is TRBJ2-3; 9 nucleotides match TRBD1. The CDR3 totals 15 residues. The germline V gene has CDR1 SNHLY and CDR2 FYNNEI. J was trimmed by 3 bases and V by 6 bases; bases with no gene match: 7. The CDR3 DNA follows: TGTGCCAGCAGGACTACAGGGGGCGCGACAGATACGCAGTATTTT. Translation gives CASRTTGGATDTQYF.

V is TRBV27 and J is TRBJ2-7, with TRBD2 matching over 7 bases. This CDR3 has 12 residues. Unmatched junction bases numbered 2, after V lost 3 bases and J lost 6 bases. CDR1 and CDR2 from the germline V gene are MNHEY and SMNVEV (reference sequence). The CDR3 region has the DNA TGTGCCAGCAGTTTTGGGGGGGGCGAGCAGTACTTC. This sequence encodes CASSFGGGEQYF.

In its sample, this clone was seen a few times. The V call is TRBV18, the J call TRBJ2-7; D is unclear. The CDR3 contains 15 residues. V lost 6 bases, J lost 5 bases, and 20 bases lay in between. Germline V gene lookup returns CDR1 KGHSH and CDR2 LQKENI. CDR3 sequence reads: CASSLYLGVQDEQYF. In nucleotides, the CDR3 is TGTGCCAGCTCCCTTTATCTGGGCGTTCAGGACGAGCAGTACTTC.

A few counts support this clone. This rearrangement joins TRBV29-1 to TRBJ2-7; D possibly corresponds to TRBD1 (6 bases). The V gene's germline CDR1 is SQVTM and CDR2 ANQGSEA. The CDR3 spans 11 residues. Trimming removed 4 bases from V and 6 bases from J, with 10 bases in between. CDR3 residues: CSVGYRAEQYF. The CDR3 DNA reads as TGCAGCGTTGGGTACAGGGCCGAGCAGTACTTC.

This clone was observed a handful of times. V is TRBV30 and J is TRBJ1-5; D possibly corresponds to TRBD1 (5 bases). The germline CDR1 and CDR2 sequences are GTSNPN and SVGIG (reference sequence). V shed 2 bases and J shed 0 bases, with 11 bases lying between them. CDR3 size: 15 residues. CDR3 sequence (DNA): TGTGCCTGGAGTCGAGACAGTTTTAGCAATCAGCCCCAGCATTTT. This encodes CAWSRDSFSNQPQHF.

V and J are TRBV2 and TRBJ2-1; 8 nucleotides align to TRBD2. CDR1 and CDR2 (germline): SNHLY, FYNNEI. The CDR3 length is 15 residues. V lost 6 bases to trimming and J lost 5 bases; unmatched junction nucleotides: 9. The CDR3 protein is CASRPPGLVNNEQFF. The CDR3 DNA reads TGTGCCAGCAGACCCCCGGGACTAGTAAACAATGAGCAGTTCTTC.

The rearrangement uses TRBV9 and TRBJ2-1; TRBD2 agrees at 12 bases. Germline loops: CDR1 SGDLS, CDR2 YYNGEE. The V gene end was trimmed by 4 bases and the J gene end by 4 bases; junction bases not matched to a gene: 9. The CDR3 runs 17 residues. As DNA, the CDR3 is TGTGCCAGCAGCCCCGACCCCGGGACTAGCGGGTACAATGAGCAGTTCTTC. As protein: CASSPDPGTSGYNEQFF.

The chain carries TRBV4-2 and TRBJ1-3; a possible D gene is TRBD1 (5 bases). V was cut by 2 bases and J by 1 base, with 15 bases left in between. The CDR3 length is 17 residues. The germline V gene has CDR1 LGHNA and CDR2 YNFKEQ. The CDR3 is CASSQTQRGGSGNTIYF. The CDR3 bases are TGTGCCAGCAGCCAAACCCAGCGGGGGGGGTCTGGAAACACCATATATTTT.

As regards this clone: Within the sample, other DNA sequences also encode this same CDR3. This rearrangement joins TRBV7-9 to TRBJ2-7; D might be TRBD1 or TRBD2, each matching 5 bases. Looked up from germline, CDR1 is SEHNR and CDR2 is FQNEAQ (reference sequence). The CDR3 loop spans 13 amino acids. CDR3 DNA: TGTGACAGGAGGCTAACCTTTGGTTACGAGCAGTACTTC. Protein sequence: CDRRLTFGYEQYF.

V is TRBV21-1 and J is TRBJ2-7; TRBD2 was called by the table and not checked on the DNA. TRBV21-1 is labeled a pseudogene. The CDR3 is 17 amino acids. CDR3 in amino acids: CASSKGSRRGIGYEQYF. In nucleotides, the CDR3 is TGTGCCAGCAGCAAAGGATCGAGGAGGGGAATAGGCTACGAGCAGTACTTC.

The chain combines TRBV5-1 with TRBJ2-7; D might be TRBD1 (6 bases). CDR3 length: 14 residues. Germline V gene data show CDR1 as SGHRS and CDR2 as YFSETQ. V was cut by 3 bases and J by 2 bases, with 12 bases left in between. CDR3 protein: CASSSEDSAYEQYF. CDR3 in DNA: TGCGCCAGCAGCTCGGAGGACAGCGCCTACGAGCAGTACTTC.

CDR3 residues: CAWKAQQGNTGELFF. CDR3 nucleotides: TGTGCCTGGAAGGCTCAACAGGGGAACACCGGGGAGCTGTTTTTT. The V gene is TRBV30, the J gene TRBJ2-2, with D maybe TRBD1 (6 bases). Between the trimmed V and J ends, which lost 4 bases and 1 base, there was a span of 13 bases. The CDR3 covers 15 residues. Germline V lookup: CDR1 GTSNPN, CDR2 SVGIG (reference sequence).

V usage is TRBV18 and J usage is TRBJ1-1; no reliable D call. Germline V gene sequence: CDR1 KGHSH, CDR2 LQKENI. The CDR3 length is 15 residues. The V gene lost 0 bases and the J gene lost 0 bases, with 8 bases spanning the gap. The CDR3 region has the DNA TGTGCCAGCTCACCACCGTCCAGGATGAACACTGAAGCTTTCTTT. Translating it yields CASSPPSRMNTEAFF.

The rearrangement uses TRBV18 and TRBJ1-5; tentative D call: TRBD1 (6 bases). Germline V gene lookup returns CDR1 KGHSH and CDR2 LQKENI. The CDR3 spans 13 residues. The ends were cut back, 5 bases at V and 6 bases at J, with 11 bases in the middle. DNA of the CDR3: TGTGCCAGCTCAGACAGGTTGTCTCAGCCCCAGCATTTT. Protein product: CASSDRLSQPQHF.

This rearrangement joins TRBV4-3 to TRBJ1-2, with 8 bases fitting TRBD1. CDR3 size: 15 residues. J gave up 3 bases and V 5 bases, and 8 bases lay outside the gene matches. The germline V gene encodes CDR1 LGHNA and CDR2 YSLEER. In nucleotides, the CDR3 is TGCGCCAGCAGCAAAGCCACAGGGGGGGACTATGGCTACACCTTC. This sequence encodes CASSKATGGDYGYTF.

This chain joins TRBV6-5 and TRBJ2-7; the D is unclear. Germline CDR1 MNHEY, CDR2 SVGAGI. This CDR3 region has 13 residues. V was clipped by 6 bases and J by 12 bases, with 21 bases between them. The CDR3 is CASSQSVAWAGYF. For the CDR3, the DNA is TGTGCCAGCAGCCAGTCTGTCGCTTGGGCTGGGTACTTC.